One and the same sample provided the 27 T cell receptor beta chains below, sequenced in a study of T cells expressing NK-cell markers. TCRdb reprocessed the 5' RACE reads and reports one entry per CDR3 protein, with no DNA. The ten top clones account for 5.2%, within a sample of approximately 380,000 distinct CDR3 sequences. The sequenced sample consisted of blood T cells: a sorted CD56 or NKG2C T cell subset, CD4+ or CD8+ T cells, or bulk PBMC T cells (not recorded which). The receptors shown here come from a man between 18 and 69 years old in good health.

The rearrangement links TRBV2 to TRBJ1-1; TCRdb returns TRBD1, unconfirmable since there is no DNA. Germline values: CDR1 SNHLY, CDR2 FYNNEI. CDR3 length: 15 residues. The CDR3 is CASRARTVMNTEAFF.

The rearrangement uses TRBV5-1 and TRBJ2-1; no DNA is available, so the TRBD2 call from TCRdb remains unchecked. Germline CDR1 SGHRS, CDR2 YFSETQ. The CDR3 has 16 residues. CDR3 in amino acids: CASSLSPGIIGNEQFF.

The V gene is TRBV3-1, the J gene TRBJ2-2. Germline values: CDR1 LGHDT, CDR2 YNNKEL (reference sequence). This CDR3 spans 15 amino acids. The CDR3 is CASSTSRPDTGELFF.

CDR3 region: CASSLLGTGGGYTF. The chain employs TRBV28 and TRBJ1-2; no DNA is available, so the TRBD1 call from TCRdb remains unchecked. Per germline, CDR1 MDHEN and CDR2 SYDVKM. This CDR3 comprises 14 residues.

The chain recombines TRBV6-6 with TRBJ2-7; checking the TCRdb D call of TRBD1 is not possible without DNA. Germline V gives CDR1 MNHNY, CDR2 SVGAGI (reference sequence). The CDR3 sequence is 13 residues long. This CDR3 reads CASWDGPYYEQYF.

The CDR3 loop is CASKGGGTGELFF. The rearrangement joins TRBV27 to TRBJ2-2; the TCRdb D gene call, TRBD2, has no DNA to confirm it. The CDR3 spans 13 residues. Germline loops: CDR1 MNHEY, CDR2 SMNVEV (reference sequence).

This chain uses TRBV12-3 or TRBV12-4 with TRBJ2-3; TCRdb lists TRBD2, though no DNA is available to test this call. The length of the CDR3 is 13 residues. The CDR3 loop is CASSNRWDLQQYF.

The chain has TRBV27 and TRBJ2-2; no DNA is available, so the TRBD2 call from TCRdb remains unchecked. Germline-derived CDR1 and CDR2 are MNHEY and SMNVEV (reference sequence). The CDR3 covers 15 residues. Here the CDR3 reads CASSPRDFFSGELFF.

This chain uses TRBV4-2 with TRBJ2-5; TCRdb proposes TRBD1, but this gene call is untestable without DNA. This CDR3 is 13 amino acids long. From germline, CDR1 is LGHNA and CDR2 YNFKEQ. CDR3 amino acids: CASSRGGFETQYF.

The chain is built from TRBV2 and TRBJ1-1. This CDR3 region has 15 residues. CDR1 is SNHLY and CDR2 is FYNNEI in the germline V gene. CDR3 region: CASTEDRYMNTEAFF. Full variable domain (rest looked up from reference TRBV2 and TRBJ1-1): EPEVTQTPSHQVTQMGQEVILRCVPISNHLYFYWYRQILGQKVEFLVSFYNNEISEKSEIFDDQFSVERPDGSNFTLKIRSTKLEDSAMYFCASTEDRYMNTEAFFGQGTRLTVV.

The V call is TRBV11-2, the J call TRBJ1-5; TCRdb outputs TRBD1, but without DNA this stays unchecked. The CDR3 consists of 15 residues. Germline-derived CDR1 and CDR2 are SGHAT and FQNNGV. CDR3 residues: CASSHGGGENQPQHF.

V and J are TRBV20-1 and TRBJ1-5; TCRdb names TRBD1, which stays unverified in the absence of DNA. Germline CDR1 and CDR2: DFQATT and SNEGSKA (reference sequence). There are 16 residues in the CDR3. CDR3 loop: CSASRTGGAGNQPQHF.

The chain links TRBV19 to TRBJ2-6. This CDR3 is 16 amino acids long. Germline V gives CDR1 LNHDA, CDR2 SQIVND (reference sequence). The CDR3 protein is CASANIVGSGANVLTF.

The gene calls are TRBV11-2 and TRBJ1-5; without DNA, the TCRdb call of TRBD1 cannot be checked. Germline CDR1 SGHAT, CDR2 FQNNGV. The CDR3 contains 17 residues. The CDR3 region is CASSLDPLGFSNQPQHF.

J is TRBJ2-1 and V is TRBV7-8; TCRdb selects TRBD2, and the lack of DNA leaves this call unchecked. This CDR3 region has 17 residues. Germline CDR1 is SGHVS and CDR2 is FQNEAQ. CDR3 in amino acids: CASSSRRWSGVYNEQFF.

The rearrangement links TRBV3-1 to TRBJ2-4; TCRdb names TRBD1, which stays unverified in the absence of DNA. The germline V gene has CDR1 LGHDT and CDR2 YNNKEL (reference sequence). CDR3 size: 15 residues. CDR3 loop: CASRGGGATKNIQYF.

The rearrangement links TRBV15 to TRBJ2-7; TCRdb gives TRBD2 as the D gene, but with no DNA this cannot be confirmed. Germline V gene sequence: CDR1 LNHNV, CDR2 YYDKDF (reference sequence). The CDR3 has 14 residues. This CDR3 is CATRTSGGSYEQYF.

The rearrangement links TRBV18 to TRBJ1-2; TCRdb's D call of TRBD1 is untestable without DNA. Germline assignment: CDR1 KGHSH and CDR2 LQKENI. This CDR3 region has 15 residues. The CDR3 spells CASSQRDRVGYGYTF.

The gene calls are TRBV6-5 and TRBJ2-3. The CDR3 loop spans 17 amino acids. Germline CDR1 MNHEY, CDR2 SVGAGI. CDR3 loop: CASRYKYRPASTDTQYF.

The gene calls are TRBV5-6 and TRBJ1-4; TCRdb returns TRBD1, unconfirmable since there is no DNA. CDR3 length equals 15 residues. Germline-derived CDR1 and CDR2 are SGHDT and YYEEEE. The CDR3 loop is CASSRTGPTNEKLFF. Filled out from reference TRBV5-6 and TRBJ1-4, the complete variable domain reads DAGVTQSPTHLIKTRGQQVTLRCSPKSGHDTVSWYQQALGQGPQFIFQYYEEEERQRGNFPDRFSGHQFPNYSSELNVNALLLGDSALYLCASSRTGPTNEKLFFGSGTQLSVL.

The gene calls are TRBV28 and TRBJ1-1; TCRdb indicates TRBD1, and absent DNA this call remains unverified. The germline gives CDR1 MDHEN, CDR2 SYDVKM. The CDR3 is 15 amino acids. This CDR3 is CASSSLAGQGNEAFF.

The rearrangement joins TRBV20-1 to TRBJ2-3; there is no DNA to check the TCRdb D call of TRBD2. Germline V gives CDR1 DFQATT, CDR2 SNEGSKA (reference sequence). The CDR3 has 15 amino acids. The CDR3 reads CSARDLQRGFDTQYF.

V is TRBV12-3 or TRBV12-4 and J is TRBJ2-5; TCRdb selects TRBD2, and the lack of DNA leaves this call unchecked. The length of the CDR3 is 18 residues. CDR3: CASSLGTSGSLYQETQYF.

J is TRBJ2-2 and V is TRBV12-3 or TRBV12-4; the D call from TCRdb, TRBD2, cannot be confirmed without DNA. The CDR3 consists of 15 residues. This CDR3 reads CASSLNGRGIGELFF.

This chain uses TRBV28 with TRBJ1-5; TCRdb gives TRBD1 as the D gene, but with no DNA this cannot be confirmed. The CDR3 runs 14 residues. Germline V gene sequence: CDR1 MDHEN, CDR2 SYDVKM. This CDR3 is CASTRDRVDQPQHF. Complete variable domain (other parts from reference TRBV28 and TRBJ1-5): DVKVTQSSRYLVKRTGEKVFLECVQDMDHENMFWYRQDPGLGLRLIYFSYDVKMKEKGDIPEGYSVSREKKERFSLILESASTNQTSMYLCASTRDRVDQPQHFGDGTRLSIL.

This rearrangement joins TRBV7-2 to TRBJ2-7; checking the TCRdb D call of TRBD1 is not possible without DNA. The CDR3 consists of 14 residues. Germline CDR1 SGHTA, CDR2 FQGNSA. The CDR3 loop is CASSRDRDFREQYF.

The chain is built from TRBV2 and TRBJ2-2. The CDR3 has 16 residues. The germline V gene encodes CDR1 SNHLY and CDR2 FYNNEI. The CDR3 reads CASSESKRTYTGELFF.